These 29 T cell receptor beta chains were all obtained from the same sample, sequenced in a study of blood T cell repertoires in COVID-19. Data came from immunoSEQ multiplex PCR; TCRdb stores just in-frame clones and leaves some out. The sample records 76,000 or so clones, around nine tenths being singletons. Sample: peripheral blood. All receptors come from a human donor in a cohort sampled during active COVID-19.

V gene TRBV23-1 combines with J gene TRBJ2-2, with 12 bases that match TRBD1. TRBV23-1 is filed as an ORF, its function uncertain. J lost 6 bases, V lost 3 bases, and 8 bases had no gene match. The length of the CDR3 is 17 residues. The CDR3 DNA is TGCGCCAGCAGTCATGGGGACAGGGGGCTCTCATCCGGGGAGCTGTTTTTT. This sequence encodes CASSHGDRGLSSGELFF.

This clone showed up just once. The V call is TRBV18, the J call TRBJ2-7; D remains ambiguous. Germline CDR1 reads KGHSH; CDR2 reads LQKENI. V was cut by 0 bases and J by 3 bases, with 9 bases left in between. The CDR3 contains 14 residues. The DNA of the CDR3 is TGTGCCAGCTCACCACCGTCACAAAACTACGAGCAGTACTTC. Its protein product is CASSPPSQNYEQYF.

This chain connects TRBV12-3 or TRBV12-4 to TRBJ1-5; D is unresolved. The germline V and J ends were trimmed by 2 bases and 5 bases, with 7 bases remaining between them. The CDR3 covers 13 residues. CDR3 DNA sequence: TGTGCCAGCAGTTTATTTCAGGATCAGCCCCAGCATTTT. This encodes CASSLFQDQPQHF.

This sequence joins TRBV5-1 and TRBJ2-2; 7 bases are a match to TRBD2. CDR1 and CDR2 from the germline V gene are SGHRS and YFSETQ. This CDR3 region has 15 residues. Trimming removed 0 bases from V and 4 bases from J; junction bases left unmatched: 3. CDR3 residues: CASSLAGGLTGELFF. The DNA of the CDR3 is TGCGCCAGCAGCTTGGCGGGGGGTCTCACCGGGGAGCTGTTTTTT.

This chain connects TRBV9 to TRBJ1-2, with 8 positions matching TRBD1. Germline trimming cut 3 bases from V and 4 bases from J; bases unmatched to any gene: 8. Germline-derived CDR1 and CDR2 are SGDLS and YYNGEE. This CDR3 comprises 15 residues. CDR3 protein: CASSAPQGAIYGYTF. For the CDR3, the DNA is TGTGCCAGCAGCGCACCTCAGGGGGCAATCTATGGCTACACCTTC.

This chain connects TRBV6-4 to TRBJ1-2, with 9 bases identical to TRBD1. Germline CDR1 reads MRHNA; CDR2 reads SNTAGT. The CDR3 spans 13 residues. After removal of 6 bases from V and 6 bases from J, the junction contained 5 bases not matched to a gene. CDR3 protein: CASSRDRADGYTF. DNA of the CDR3: TGTGCCAGCAGCCGGGACAGGGCGGATGGCTACACCTTC.

This clone has a single count. V is TRBV19 and J is TRBJ1-4; perhaps TRBD1 as D (5 bases). Germline loops: CDR1 LNHDA, CDR2 SQIVND (reference sequence). V lost 1 base to trimming and J lost 7 bases, with 13 bases between them. The CDR3 covers 15 residues. The CDR3 region has the DNA TGTGCCAGTAGTATAGGTCAGGGCGGCGGTGAAAAACTGTTTTTT. Translation: CASSIGQGGGEKLFF.

Only a few counts were recorded for this clone. The CDR3 loop reads CASRVLAGENYEQYF. For the CDR3, the DNA is TGTGCCAGCAGAGTTTTAGCGGGGGAGAACTACGAGCAGTACTTC. The chain recombines TRBV27 with TRBJ2-7; TRBD2 aligns across 9 bases. Germline V gives CDR1 MNHEY, CDR2 SMNVEV (reference sequence). The CDR3 is made up of 15 amino acids. Trimming removed 6 bases from V and 3 bases from J; junction bases left unmatched: 9.

V and J are TRBV6-2 or TRBV6-3 and TRBJ1-1; TRBD1 might be the D (6 bases). This CDR3 is 14 amino acids long. V shed 5 bases and J shed 1 base, with 11 bases lying between them. Germline lookup yields CDR1 MNHEY and CDR2 SVGEGT. The CDR3 DNA reads TGTGCCAGCAGTACTCCGACAGGGAACACTGAAGCTTTCTTT. It encodes CASSTPTGNTEAFF.

A single count supports this clone. The chain uses TRBV29-1 and TRBJ2-3; possibly TRBD2 for D (5 bases). From germline, CDR1 is SQVTM and CDR2 ANQGSEA. Between the trimmed V and J ends, which lost 7 bases and 5 bases, there was a span of 19 bases. The CDR3 has 14 residues. The CDR3 loop reads CSARARGMGDTQYF. Written as DNA, the CDR3 is TGCAGCGCCAGAGCCCGGGGTATGGGAGATACGCAGTATTTT.

The rearrangement uses TRBV5-5 and TRBJ1-6; TRBD1 aligns across 8 bases. This CDR3 is built from 15 residues. CDR1 is SGHKS, CDR2 YYEKEE, per germline (reference sequence). J gave up 8 bases and V 2 bases, and 6 bases lay outside the gene matches. CDR3 region: CASSLEDRAYSPLHF. The CDR3 nucleotides read TGTGCCAGCAGCTTAGAGGACAGGGCCTATTCACCCCTCCACTTT.

This sequence joins TRBV10-3 and TRBJ1-6; 7 nucleotides match TRBD1. CDR1 ENHRY and CDR2 SYGVKD come from the germline V gene. CDR3 length equals 14 residues. The V and J ends lost 6 bases and 7 bases, in that order; junction bases with no gene match: 6. CDR3 in DNA: TGTGCCATCAGCCCCGGGACAGTAAATTCACCCCTCCACTTT. Translation gives CAISPGTVNSPLHF.

The chain is built from TRBV15 and TRBJ2-7; 9 positions agree with TRBD2. CDR3 length: 16 residues. J lost 7 bases, V lost 0 bases, and 10 bases had no gene match. Germline V lookup: CDR1 LNHNV, CDR2 YYDKDF (reference sequence). CDR3 amino acids: CATSRELAGAGGEQYF. CDR3 in DNA: TGTGCCACCAGCAGAGAGTTAGCGGGGGCCGGCGGGGAGCAGTACTTC.

The rearrangement links TRBV7-9 to TRBJ2-7; 8 bases are a match to TRBD2. With 5 bases clipped from V and 2 bases from J, the junction kept 11 bases outside the gene matches. In germline, CDR1 is SEHNR, CDR2 FQNEAQ (reference sequence). This CDR3 contains 16 residues. CDR3 residues: CASSHSGGGTTYEQYF. As DNA, the CDR3 is TGTGCCAGCAGCCACAGCGGCGGGGGGACAACCTACGAGCAGTACTTC.

The gene calls are TRBV7-2 and TRBJ1-1; 8 bases align to TRBD1. J was trimmed by 2 bases and V by 2 bases; bases with no gene match: 13. The V gene's germline CDR1 is SGHTA and CDR2 FQGNSA. The CDR3 totals 18 residues. In DNA, the CDR3 is TGTGCCAGCAGCTTACGGTCCGGGACAGGCTTTCTTAACACTGAAGCTTTCTTT. Protein sequence: CASSLRSGTGFLNTEAFF.

This rearrangement joins TRBV7-3 to TRBJ2-6; TRBD1 matches at 8 bases. This CDR3 region has 18 residues. Germline V gene data show CDR1 as SGHTA and CDR2 as FQGTGA. Trimming at V came to 5 bases and at J to 1 base, leaving 10 bases not matched to a gene. CDR3 sequence reads: CASSTRTGTRSGANVLTF. The CDR3 DNA reads TGTGCCAGCAGCACCAGGACAGGGACTCGATCTGGGGCCAACGTCCTGACTTTC.

In nucleotides, the CDR3 is TGTGCCAGCAGTTACGGGGGGGCCGGGGAGCAGTACTTC. Translating gives CASSYGGAGEQYF. V and J are TRBV6-6 and TRBJ2-7, with a possible D match to TRBD2 (7 bases). V gave up 2 bases and J gave up 7 bases, with 12 bases separating them. The CDR3 extends over 13 amino acids. Looked up from germline, CDR1 is MNHNY and CDR2 is SVGAGI (reference sequence).

The rearrangement links TRBV27 to TRBJ1-2; 12 bases line up with TRBD1. Germline V CDR1 and CDR2: MNHEY, SMNVEV (reference sequence). The CDR3 extends over 15 amino acids. The ends lost 4 bases at V and 7 bases at J; junction bases unmatched: 7. The CDR3 loop is CASSSRDRGLGGYTF. CDR3 DNA: TGTGCCAGCAGTTCCCGGGACAGGGGGCTGGGTGGCTACACCTTC.

The chain recombines TRBV5-4 with TRBJ2-7, with TRBD1 identical over 7 bases. V shed 0 bases and J 2 bases; nucleotides not matched to a gene: 5. The CDR3 loop spans 15 amino acids. Per germline, CDR1 SGHNT and CDR2 YYREEE (reference sequence). CDR3 sequence: CASSLVGQQAYEQYF. The CDR3 DNA reads TGTGCCAGCAGCTTGGTGGGACAGCAAGCCTACGAGCAGTACTTC.

This clone was detected a few times. The chain recombines TRBV6-2 or TRBV6-3 with TRBJ1-3; D unclear. CDR3 length: 17 amino acids. From germline, CDR1 is MNHEY and CDR2 SVGEGT. The ends were cut back, 2 bases at V and 0 bases at J, with 14 bases in the middle. The chain's CDR3 is CASSYPPPAVSGNTIYF. The CDR3, as DNA: TGTGCCAGCAGTTACCCCCCCCCGGCGGTCTCTGGAAACACCATATATTTT.

The chain carries TRBV10-1 and TRBJ2-2, with D possibly being TRBD1 (5 bases). The CDR3 has 15 amino acids. The V end was cut by 3 bases, the J end by 1 base, with 9 bases between. Per the germline V gene, CDR1 is WNHNN and CDR2 is SYGVQD (reference sequence). CDR3 amino acids: CASSDGQGNTGELFF. In nucleotides, the CDR3 is TGCGCCAGCAGTGACGGTCAGGGGAACACCGGGGAGCTGTTTTTT.

This clone was observed once. The CDR3 loop is CASSAIPPGQGSHEQYF. CDR3 DNA sequence: TGTGCCAGCAGTGCGATTCCCCCGGGACAGGGTTCCCACGAGCAGTACTTC. The J gene is TRBJ2-7, the V gene TRBV2; 9 bases map to TRBD1. The CDR3 loop spans 17 amino acids. With 4 bases clipped from V and 5 bases from J, the junction kept 15 bases outside the gene matches. Germline-derived CDR1 and CDR2 are SNHLY and FYNNEI.

This chain joins TRBV4-3 and TRBJ2-1; maybe TRBD1 (6 bases). CDR1 LGHNA and CDR2 YSLEER come from the germline V gene. CDR3 size: 13 residues. Deletions cut 3 bases from V and 10 bases from J, with 13 bases between. CDR3 residues: CASSHTGQQEQFF. The CDR3 nucleotides are TGCGCCAGCAGCCATACAGGGCAGCAAGAGCAGTTCTTC.

This clone has a single count. The rearrangement uses TRBV6-5 and TRBJ1-4; 7 bases map to TRBD1. CDR3 length: 14 amino acids. Germline assignment: CDR1 MNHEY and CDR2 SVGAGI. The V gene end was trimmed by 0 bases and the J gene end by 11 bases; junction bases not matched to a gene: 6. The CDR3 coding sequence is TGTGCCAGCAGTTACTCGAGGGGACAGTACAAACTGTTTTTT. It encodes CASSYSRGQYKLFF.

The chain employs TRBV19 and TRBJ1-1, with TRBD1 matching 7 bases. Germline trimming cut 3 bases from V and 1 base from J; bases unmatched to any gene: 5. CDR3 length equals 15 residues. CDR1 LNHDA and CDR2 SQIVND come from the germline V gene (reference sequence). The CDR3 DNA is TGTGCCAGTAGTATTTTTCAGGGGGGGAACACTGAAGCTTTCTTT. As protein: CASSIFQGGNTEAFF.

The genes are TRBV5-1 and TRBJ1-1; no reliable D call. This CDR3 is 13 amino acids long. Per the germline V gene, CDR1 is SGHRS and CDR2 is YFSETQ. The ends were cut back, 1 base at V and 1 base at J, with 5 bases in the middle. CDR3 residues: CASSLTPNTEAFF. The CDR3 nucleotides are TGCGCCAGCAGCTTGACACCGAACACTGAAGCTTTCTTT.

CDR3 protein: CASSSSRDQPQHF. DNA of the CDR3: TGTGCCAGCAGCTCGTCGAGGGATCAGCCCCAGCATTTT. The genes are TRBV7-2 and TRBJ1-5; D remains unclear. Germline CDR1 is SGHTA and CDR2 is FQGNSA. The CDR3 is 13 amino acids. V was shortened by 4 bases and J by 5 bases, with 9 bases between the two germline ends.

The genes are TRBV5-1 and TRBJ2-2, with D maybe TRBD1 (5 bases). The CDR3 length is 14 residues. The ends were cut back, 5 bases at V and 1 base at J, with 9 bases in the middle. Per the germline V gene, CDR1 is SGHRS and CDR2 is YFSETQ. CDR3 coding DNA: TGCGCCAGCAGGTACCAGGGGAACACCGGGGAGCTGTTTTTT. The encoded protein is CASRYQGNTGELFF. The full variable domain, its missing parts supplied by reference TRBV5-1 and TRBJ2-2, is KAGVTQTPRYLIKTRGQQVTLSCSPISGHRSVSWYQQTPGQGLQFLFEYFSETQRNKGNFPGRFSGRQFSNSRSEMNVSTLELGDSALYLCASRYQGNTGELFFGEGSRLTVL.

This clone was observed a single time. The chain joins TRBV7-2 to TRBJ2-7; the D is unclear. Germline V gene lookup returns CDR1 SGHTA and CDR2 FQGNSA. The ends were cut back, 3 bases at V and 1 base at J, with 7 bases in the middle. CDR3 size: 13 residues. As DNA, the CDR3 is TGTGCCAGCAGCTTCTCTCAGTCCTACGAGCAGTACTTC. Encoded protein: CASSFSQSYEQYF.